The source of this TCR beta chain is a study of blood T cell repertoires in COVID-19. About the research overall: PBMCs, B-cell-depleted T cells, or T cells were the source of the cDNA or gDNA that made up the material.

Per the original data handling: Estimates of nucleated cell counts were drawn from the amplification of reference gene primers. Assay: immunoSEQ multiplex PCR; the TCRdb copy retains only in-frame clones and omits some. V and J calls and clone size are given by that table; D and trimming were obtained from the DNA. This sample carries roughly 190,000 clones, 80% of them seen once, and the ten largest clones take about 7%. CDR3 length: 18 amino acids. The germline V and J ends were trimmed by 0 bases and 0 bases, with 12 bases remaining between them. CDR1 and CDR2 (germline): LNHNV, YYDKDF (reference sequence).

This chain uses TRBV15 with TRBJ1-6; a weak D match, TRBD1 (5 bases). The TCR was taken from a man in his sixties with acute or convalescent COVID-19. Sequencing was carried out using peripheral blood. The CDR3 region has the DNA TGTGCCACCAGCAGAGATGGGAGCGGGGGCTCCTATAATTCACCCCTCCACTTT. Protein product: CATSRDGSGGSYNSPLHF.